These T cell receptor beta chains were read from a single sample in a study of CD8 T cells in Susac syndrome. TCRdb processed the immunoSEQ multiplex PCR reads anew with MiXCR; each CDR3 protein has one entry. The profile shows 140,000 to 150,000 distinct CDR3 sequences, 85% to 95% of them singletons. Source material: CD4+ T cells from PBMCs. These receptors were obtained from a human donor with multiple sclerosis. Both conserved end residues are part of each CDR3.

TRBV28 CASRRGEGPPYEQYF
TRBV20-1 CSAREPQTGSPLHF
TRBV29-1 CSVSPTSGVTDTQYF
TRBV21-1 CASSKAVKRTSDTYEQYF
TRBV5-8 CASSLELGPSHNEQFF
TRBV9 CASSVAGSGGQNEQFF
TRBV7-2 CASHDRVSGYTF
TRBV13 CASSHQAGGGTDTQYF
TRBV7-9 CASSLLAGAQETQYF
TRBV12-3/TRBV12-4 CASSYTSGPRYF
TRBV25-1 CASTSGRAGNTIYF
TRBV12-3/TRBV12-4 CASSLVGRRNSPLHF
TRBV3-1 CASSPTGNEQFF
TRBV27 CASRSGLGVRNTEAFF
TRBV20-1 CSARDHPAIGFNEQFF
TRBV20-1 CSAPTGSGGYTF
TRBV2 CASSARAYGYTF
TRBV20-1 CSTDRAPGETQYF
TRBV6-5 CASTDTSSYEQYF
TRBV2 CASRQGQLNYGYTF
TRBV15 CATSREGLAREQYF
TRBV7-2 CASSLRFDGNTEAFF
TRBV29-1 CSVEIPGLPGEQYF
TRBV4-3 CASSQDSRTSGGTEQFF
TRBV5-1 CASRPGGGIGRQYF
TRBV30 CAWNFRRRTDTQYF
TRBV4-3 CASSLRTPGANVLTF
TRBV24-1 CATSDPGSGYYEQYF
TRBV12-3/TRBV12-4 CASSYGGGSYEQYF
TRBV12-3/TRBV12-4 CASSVLRDPAREQYF
TRBV20-1 CSASRRTGLGRNQPQHF
TRBV23-1 CASSQSRRDRAPSNYGYTF
TRBV5-1 CASSRVPRALTYEQYF
TRBV20-1 CSAWANPYGYTF
TRBV6-2/TRBV6-3 CATKRQGGGDTQYF
TRBV7-2 CASSLGGPQETQYF
TRBV20-1 CSASYVGSGEQFF
TRBV30 CAWSHSGQTSPLHF
TRBV20-1 CSAKWDTVYNEQFF
TRBV29-1 CSRLVTQYF
TRBV20-1 CSARADRGISSYNSPLHF
TRBV6-5 CASSYANTEAFF